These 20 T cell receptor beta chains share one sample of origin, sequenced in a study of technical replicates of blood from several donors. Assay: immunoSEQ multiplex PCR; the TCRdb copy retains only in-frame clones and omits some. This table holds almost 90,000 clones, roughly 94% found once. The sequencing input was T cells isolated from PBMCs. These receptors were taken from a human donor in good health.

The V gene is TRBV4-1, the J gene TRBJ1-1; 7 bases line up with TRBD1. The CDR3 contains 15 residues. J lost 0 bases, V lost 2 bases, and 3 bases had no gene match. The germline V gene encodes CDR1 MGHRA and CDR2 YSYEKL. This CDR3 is CASSQPGQLNTEAFF. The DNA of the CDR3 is TGCGCCAGCAGCCAACCGGGACAGCTGAACACTGAAGCTTTCTTT.

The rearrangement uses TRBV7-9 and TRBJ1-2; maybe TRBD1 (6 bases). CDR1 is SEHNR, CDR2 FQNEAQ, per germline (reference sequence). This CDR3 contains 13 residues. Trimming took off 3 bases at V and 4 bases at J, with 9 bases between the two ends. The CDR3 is CASSLGTLYGYTF. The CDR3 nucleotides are TGTGCCAGCAGCTTGGGGACACTCTATGGCTACACCTTC.

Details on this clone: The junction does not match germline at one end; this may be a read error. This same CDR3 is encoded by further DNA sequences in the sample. CDR3 coding DNA: TGCGCCTGGTCTAAGGGACAAGTCAACACTGAAGCTTTCTTT. Its protein is CAWSKGQVNTEAFF. The chain is built from TRBV30 and TRBJ1-1, with a weak D call TRBD1 (6 bases). The CDR3 length is 14 residues. Per the germline V gene, CDR1 is GTSNPN and CDR2 is SVGIG (reference sequence).

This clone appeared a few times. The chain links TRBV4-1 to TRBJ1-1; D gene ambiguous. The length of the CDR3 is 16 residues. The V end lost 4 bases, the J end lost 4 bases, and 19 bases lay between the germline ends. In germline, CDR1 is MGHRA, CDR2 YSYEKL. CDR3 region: CASSLGIRELGTEAFF. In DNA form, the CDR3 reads TGCGCCAGCAGCCTCGGAATAAGGGAGTTAGGCACTGAAGCTTTCTTT.

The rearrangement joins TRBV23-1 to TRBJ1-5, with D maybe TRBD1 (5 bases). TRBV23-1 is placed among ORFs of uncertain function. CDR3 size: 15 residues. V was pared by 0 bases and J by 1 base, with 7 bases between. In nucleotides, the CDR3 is TGCGCCAGCAGTCAATCAGGGGTCAGCAATCAGCCCCAGCATTTT. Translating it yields CASSQSGVSNQPQHF.

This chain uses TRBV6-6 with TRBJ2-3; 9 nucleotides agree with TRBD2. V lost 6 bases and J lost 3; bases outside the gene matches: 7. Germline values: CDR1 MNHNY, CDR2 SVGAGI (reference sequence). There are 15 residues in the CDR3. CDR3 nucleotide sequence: TGTGCCAGCAGGGGAGTGACTAGCGGAACAGATACGCAGTATTTT. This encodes CASRGVTSGTDTQYF.

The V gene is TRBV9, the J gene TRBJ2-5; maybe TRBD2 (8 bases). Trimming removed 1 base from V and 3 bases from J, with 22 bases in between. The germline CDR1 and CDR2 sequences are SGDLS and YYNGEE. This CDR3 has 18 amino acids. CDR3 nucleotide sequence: TGTGCCAGCAGCGTATATCCAGGGGGGCGGGAGGACGAAGAGACCCAGTACTTC. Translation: CASSVYPGGREDEETQYF. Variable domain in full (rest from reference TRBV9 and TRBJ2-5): DSGVTQTPKHLITATGQRVTLRCSPRSGDLSVYWYQQSLDQGLQFLIQYYNGEERAKGNILERFSAQQFPDLHSELNLSSLELGDSALYFCASSVYPGGREDEETQYFGPGTRLLVL.

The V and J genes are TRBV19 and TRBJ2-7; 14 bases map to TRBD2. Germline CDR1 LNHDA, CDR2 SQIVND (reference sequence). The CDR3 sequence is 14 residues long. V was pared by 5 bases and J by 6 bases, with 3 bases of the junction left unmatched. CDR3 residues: CASSSGTSGSEQYF. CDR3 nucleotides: TGTGCCAGTAGTTCAGGGACTAGCGGGAGCGAGCAGTACTTC. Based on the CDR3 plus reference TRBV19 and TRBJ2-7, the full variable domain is DGGITQSPKYLFRKEGQNVTLSCEQNLNHDAMYWYRQDPGQGLRLIYYSQIVNDFQKGDIAEGYSVSREKKESFPLTVTSAQKNPTAFYLCASSSGTSGSEQYFGPGTRLTVT.

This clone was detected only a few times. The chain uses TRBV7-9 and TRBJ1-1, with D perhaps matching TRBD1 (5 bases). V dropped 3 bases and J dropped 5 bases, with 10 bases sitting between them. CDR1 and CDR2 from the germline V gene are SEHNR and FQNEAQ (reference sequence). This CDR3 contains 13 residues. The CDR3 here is CASSLPGGTEAFF. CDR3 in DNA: TGTGCCAGCAGCTTGCCCGGGGGGACTGAAGCTTTCTTT.

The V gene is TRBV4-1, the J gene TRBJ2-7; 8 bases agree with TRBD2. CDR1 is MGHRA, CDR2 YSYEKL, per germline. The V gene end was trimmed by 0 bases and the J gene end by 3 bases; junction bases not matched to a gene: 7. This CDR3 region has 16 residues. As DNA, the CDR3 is TGCGCCAGCAGCCAAGAAGTGGCGCTAGCGGGCTACGAGCAGTACTTC. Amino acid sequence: CASSQEVALAGYEQYF.

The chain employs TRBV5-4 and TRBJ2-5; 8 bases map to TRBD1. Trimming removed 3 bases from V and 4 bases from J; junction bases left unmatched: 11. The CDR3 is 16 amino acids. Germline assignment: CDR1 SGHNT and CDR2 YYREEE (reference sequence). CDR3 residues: CASSSRRTGIRETQYF. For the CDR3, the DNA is TGTGCCAGCAGCTCCCGCCGGACAGGGATTAGAGAGACCCAGTACTTC.

The CDR3 is CASSSGGEQYF. In DNA form, the CDR3 reads TGTGCCAGCAGTTCAGGGGGCGAGCAGTACTTC. The chain is built from TRBV6-4 and TRBJ2-7; 7 positions agree with TRBD1. The V gene end was trimmed by 5 bases and the J gene end by 6 bases; junction bases not matched to a gene: 1. Germline loops: CDR1 MRHNA, CDR2 SNTAGT. CDR3 length: 11 residues.

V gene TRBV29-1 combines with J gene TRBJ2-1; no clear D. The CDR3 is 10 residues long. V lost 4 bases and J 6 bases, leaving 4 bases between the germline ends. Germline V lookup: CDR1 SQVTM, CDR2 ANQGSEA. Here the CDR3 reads CSVAGNEQFF. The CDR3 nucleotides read TGCAGCGTTGCAGGCAATGAGCAGTTCTTC.

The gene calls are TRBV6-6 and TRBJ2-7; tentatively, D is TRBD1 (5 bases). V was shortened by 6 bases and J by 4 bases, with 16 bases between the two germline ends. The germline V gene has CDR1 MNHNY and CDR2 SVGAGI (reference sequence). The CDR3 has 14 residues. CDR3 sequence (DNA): TGTGCCAGCAGGGAGCGAGGACAAGATTACGAGCAGTACTTC. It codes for CASRERGQDYEQYF.

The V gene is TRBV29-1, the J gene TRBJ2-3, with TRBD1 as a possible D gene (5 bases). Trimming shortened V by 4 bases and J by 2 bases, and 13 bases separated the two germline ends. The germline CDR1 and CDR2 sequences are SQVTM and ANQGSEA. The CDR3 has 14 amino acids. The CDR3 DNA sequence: TGCAGCGTTGGGCCAGGGATATCCACAGATACGCAGTATTTT. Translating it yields CSVGPGISTDTQYF.

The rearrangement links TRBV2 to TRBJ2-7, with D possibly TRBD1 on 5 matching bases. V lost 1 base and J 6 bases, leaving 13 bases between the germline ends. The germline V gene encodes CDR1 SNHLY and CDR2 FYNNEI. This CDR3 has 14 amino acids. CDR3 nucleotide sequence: TGTGCCAGCAGTGAAGTTTTAGGGGCCGGCGAGCAGTACTTC. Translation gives CASSEVLGAGEQYF.

The CDR3 DNA is TGTGCCAGCAGCCACCGGGACAGGGTGGAGACCCAGTACTTC. It translates to CASSHRDRVETQYF. The chain uses TRBV6-5 and TRBJ2-5; 9 positions agree with TRBD1. V shed 6 bases, J shed 5 bases, and the junction held 7 bases outside the gene matches. This CDR3 has 14 residues. Germline loops: CDR1 MNHEY, CDR2 SVGAGI.

CDR3 protein: CASSPGQGASYGYTF. CDR3 sequence (DNA): TGTGCCAGCAGCCCAGGACAGGGGGCAAGCTATGGCTACACCTTC. The rearrangement joins TRBV9 to TRBJ1-2; 11 bases are a match to TRBD1. This CDR3 is 15 amino acids long. After removal of 4 bases from V and 4 bases from J, the junction contained 6 bases not matched to a gene. Germline V lookup: CDR1 SGDLS, CDR2 YYNGEE.

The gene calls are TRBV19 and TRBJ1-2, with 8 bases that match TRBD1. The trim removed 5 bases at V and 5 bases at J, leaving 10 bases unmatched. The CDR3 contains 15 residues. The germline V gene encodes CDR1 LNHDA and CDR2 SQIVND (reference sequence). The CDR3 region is CASSVGQGTGYGYTF. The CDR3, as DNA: TGTGCCAGTAGTGTCGGACAGGGAACGGGATATGGCTACACCTTC.

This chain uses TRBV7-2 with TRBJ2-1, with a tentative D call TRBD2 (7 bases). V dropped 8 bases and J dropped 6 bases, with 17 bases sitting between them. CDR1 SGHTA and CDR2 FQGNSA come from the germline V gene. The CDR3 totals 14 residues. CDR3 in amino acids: CASEPGGLINEQFF. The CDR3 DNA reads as TGTGCCAGCGAGCCGGGGGGCCTTATCAATGAGCAGTTCTTC.